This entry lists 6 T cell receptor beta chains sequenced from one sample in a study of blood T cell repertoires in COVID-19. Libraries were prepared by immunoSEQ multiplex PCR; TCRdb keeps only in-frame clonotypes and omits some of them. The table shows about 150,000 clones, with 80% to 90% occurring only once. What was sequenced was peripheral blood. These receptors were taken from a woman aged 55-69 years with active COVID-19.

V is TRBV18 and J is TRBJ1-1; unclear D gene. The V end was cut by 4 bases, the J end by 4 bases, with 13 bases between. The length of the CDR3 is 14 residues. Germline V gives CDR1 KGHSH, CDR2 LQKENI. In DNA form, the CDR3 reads TGTGCCAGCTCACTTTCTACGGGAGGCACTGAAGCTTTCTTT. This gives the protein CASSLSTGGTEAFF.

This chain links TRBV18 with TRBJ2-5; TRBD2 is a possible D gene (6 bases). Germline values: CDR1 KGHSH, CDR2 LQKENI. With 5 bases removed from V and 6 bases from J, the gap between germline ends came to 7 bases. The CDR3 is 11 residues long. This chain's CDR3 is CASSAGQTQYF. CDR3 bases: TGTGCCAGCTCAGCGGGACAGACCCAGTACTTC.

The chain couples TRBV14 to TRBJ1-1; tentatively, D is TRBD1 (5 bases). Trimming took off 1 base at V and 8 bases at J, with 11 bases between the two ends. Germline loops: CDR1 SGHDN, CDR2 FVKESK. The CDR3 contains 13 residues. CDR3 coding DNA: TGTGCCAGCAGCCAAGTTCGTCGACAGGAAGCTTTCTTT. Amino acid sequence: CASSQVRRQEAFF.

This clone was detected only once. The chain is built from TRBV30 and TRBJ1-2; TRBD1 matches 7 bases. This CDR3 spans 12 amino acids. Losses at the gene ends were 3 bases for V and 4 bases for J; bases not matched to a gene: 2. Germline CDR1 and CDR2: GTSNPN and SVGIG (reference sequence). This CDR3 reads CAWSPGGYGYTF. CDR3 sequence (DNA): TGTGCCTGGAGCCCAGGGGGCTATGGCTACACCTTC.

The CDR3 sequence: CASSLGAPYNSPLHF. For the CDR3, the DNA is TGTGCCAGCAGCTTAGGGGCACCTTATAATTCACCCCTCCACTTT. This chain links TRBV7-2 with TRBJ1-6, with unresolved D. This CDR3 has 15 amino acids. Germline V gene sequence: CDR1 SGHTA, CDR2 FQGNSA. The V end was cut by 1 base, the J end by 4 bases, with 8 bases between.

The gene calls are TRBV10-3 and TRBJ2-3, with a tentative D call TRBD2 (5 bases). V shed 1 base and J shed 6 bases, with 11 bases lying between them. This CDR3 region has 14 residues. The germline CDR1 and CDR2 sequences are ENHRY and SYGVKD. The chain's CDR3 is CAISEWSSSDTQYF. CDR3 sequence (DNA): TGTGCCATCAGTGAGTGGTCTAGCTCCGATACGCAGTATTTT.